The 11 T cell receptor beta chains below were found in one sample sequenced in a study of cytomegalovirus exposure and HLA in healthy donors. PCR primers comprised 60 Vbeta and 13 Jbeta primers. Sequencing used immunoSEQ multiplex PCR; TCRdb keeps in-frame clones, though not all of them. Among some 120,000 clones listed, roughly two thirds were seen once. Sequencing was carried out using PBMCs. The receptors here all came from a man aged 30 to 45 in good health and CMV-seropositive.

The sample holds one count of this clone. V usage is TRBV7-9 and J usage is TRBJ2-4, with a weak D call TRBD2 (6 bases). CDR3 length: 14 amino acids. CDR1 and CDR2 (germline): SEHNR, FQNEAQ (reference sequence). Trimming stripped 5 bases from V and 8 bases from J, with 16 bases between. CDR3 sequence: CASSITGGVDIQYF. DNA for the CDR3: TGTGCCAGCAGCATCACAGGAGGGGTAGACATTCAGTACTTC. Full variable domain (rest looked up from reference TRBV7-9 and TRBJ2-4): DTGVSQNPRHKITKRGQNVTFRCDPISEHNRLYWYRQTLGQGPEFLTYFQNEAQLEKSRLLSDRFSAERPKGSFSTLEIQRTEQGDSAMYLCASSITGGVDIQYFGAGTRLSVL.

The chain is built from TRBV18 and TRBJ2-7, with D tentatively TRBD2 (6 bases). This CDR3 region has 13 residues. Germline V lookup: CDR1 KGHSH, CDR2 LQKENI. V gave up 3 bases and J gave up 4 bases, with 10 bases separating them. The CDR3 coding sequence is TGTGCCAGCTCACCGGAGGGCCGGTACGAGCAGTACTTC. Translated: CASSPEGRYEQYF.

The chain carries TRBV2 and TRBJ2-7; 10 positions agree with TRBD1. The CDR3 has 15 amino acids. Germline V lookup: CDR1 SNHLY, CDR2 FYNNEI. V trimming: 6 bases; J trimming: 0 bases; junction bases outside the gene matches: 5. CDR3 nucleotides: TGTGCCAGCAGAGGGACAGGGGCCCCCTCCTACGAGCAGTACTTC. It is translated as CASRGTGAPSYEQYF.

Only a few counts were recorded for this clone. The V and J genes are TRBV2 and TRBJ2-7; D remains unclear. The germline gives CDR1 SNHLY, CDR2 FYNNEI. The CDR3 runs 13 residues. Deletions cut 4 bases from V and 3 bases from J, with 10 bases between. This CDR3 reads CASSVYLSYEQYF. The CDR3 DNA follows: TGTGCCAGCAGTGTCTACCTGAGCTACGAGCAGTACTTC.

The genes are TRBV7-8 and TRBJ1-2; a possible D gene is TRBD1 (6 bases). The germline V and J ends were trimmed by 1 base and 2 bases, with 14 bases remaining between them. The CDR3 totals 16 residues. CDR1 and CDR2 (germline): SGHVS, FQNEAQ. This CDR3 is CASSLGSGGGNYGYTF. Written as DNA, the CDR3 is TGTGCCAGCAGCTTAGGTTCCGGGGGGGGCAACTATGGCTACACCTTC.

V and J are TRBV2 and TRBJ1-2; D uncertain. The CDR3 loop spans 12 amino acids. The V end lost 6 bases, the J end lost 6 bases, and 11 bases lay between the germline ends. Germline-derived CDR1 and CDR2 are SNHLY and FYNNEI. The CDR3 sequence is CASRAIGDGYTF. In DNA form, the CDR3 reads TGTGCCAGCAGGGCCATCGGGGATGGCTACACCTTC.

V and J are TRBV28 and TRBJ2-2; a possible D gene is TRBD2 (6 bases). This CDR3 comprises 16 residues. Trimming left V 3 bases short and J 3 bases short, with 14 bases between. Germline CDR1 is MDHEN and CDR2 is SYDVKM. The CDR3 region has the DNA TGTGCCAGCAGTTTTAATTGGCGGGGCTACACCGGGGAGCTGTTTTTT. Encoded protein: CASSFNWRGYTGELFF.

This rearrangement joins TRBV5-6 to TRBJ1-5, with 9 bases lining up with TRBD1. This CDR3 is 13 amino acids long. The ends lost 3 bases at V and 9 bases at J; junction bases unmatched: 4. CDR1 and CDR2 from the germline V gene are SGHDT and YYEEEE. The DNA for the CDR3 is TGTGCCAGCAGCTGGGGACAGGGTCGGCCCCAGCATTTT. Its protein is CASSWGQGRPQHF.

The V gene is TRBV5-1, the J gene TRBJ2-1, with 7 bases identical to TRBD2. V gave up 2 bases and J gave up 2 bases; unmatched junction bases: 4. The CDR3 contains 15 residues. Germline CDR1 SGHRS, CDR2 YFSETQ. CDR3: CASSLRLAAYNEQFF. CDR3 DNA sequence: TGCGCCAGCAGCTTAAGGCTAGCGGCCTACAATGAGCAGTTCTTC.

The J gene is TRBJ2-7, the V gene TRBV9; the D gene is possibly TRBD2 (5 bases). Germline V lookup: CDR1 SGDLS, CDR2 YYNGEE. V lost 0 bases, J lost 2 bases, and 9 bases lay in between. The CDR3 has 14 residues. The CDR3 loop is CASSVARGPYEQYF. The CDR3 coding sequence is TGTGCCAGCAGCGTAGCCCGAGGGCCCTACGAGCAGTACTTC.

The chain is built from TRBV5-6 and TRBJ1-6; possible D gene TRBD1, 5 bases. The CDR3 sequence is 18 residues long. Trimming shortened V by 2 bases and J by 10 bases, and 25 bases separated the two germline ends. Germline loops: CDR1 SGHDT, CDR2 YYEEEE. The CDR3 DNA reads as TGTGCCAGCAGCTTCTTCCCCCCAGGGAGGGCGGAAGGATCACCCCTCCACTTT. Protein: CASSFFPPGRAEGSPLHF.